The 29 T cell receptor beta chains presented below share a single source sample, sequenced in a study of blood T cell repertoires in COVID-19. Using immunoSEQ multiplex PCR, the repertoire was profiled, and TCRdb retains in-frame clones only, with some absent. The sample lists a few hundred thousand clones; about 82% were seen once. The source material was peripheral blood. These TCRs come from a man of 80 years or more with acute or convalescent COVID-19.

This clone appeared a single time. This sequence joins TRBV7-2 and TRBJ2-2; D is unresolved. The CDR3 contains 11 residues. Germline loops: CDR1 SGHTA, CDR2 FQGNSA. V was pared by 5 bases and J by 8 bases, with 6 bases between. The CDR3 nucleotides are TGTGCCAGCAGCCCTACTGGGGAGCTGTTTTTT. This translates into CASSPTGELFF.

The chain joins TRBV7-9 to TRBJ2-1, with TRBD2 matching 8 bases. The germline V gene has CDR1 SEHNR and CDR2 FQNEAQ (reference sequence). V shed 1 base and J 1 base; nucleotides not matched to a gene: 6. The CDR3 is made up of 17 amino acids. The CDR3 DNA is TGTGCCAGCAGCTTAGAGTCGGGGGGGACGTCCTACAATGAGCAGTTCTTC. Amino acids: CASSLESGGTSYNEQFF.

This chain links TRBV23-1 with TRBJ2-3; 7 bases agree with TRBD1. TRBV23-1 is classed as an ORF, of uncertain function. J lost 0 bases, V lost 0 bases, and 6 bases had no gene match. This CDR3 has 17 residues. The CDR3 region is CASSQSSDRLSTDTQYF. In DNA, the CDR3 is TGCGCCAGCAGTCAATCTTCGGACAGGCTTAGCACAGATACGCAGTATTTT.

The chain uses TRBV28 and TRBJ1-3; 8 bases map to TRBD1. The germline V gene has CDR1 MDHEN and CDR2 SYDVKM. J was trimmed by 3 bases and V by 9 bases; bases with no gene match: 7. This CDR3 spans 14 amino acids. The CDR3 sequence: CASRQGQSGNTIYF. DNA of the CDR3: TGTGCCAGTAGACAGGGGCAAAGTGGAAACACCATATATTTT. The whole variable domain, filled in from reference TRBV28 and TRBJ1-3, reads DVKVTQSSRYLVKRTGEKVFLECVQDMDHENMFWYRQDPGLGLRLIYFSYDVKMKEKGDIPEGYSVSREKKERFSLILESASTNQTSMYLCASRQGQSGNTIYFGEGSWLTVV.

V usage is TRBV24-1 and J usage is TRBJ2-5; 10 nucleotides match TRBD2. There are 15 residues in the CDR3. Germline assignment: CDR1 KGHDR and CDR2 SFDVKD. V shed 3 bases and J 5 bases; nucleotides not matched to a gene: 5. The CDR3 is CATSDIAGGVETQYF. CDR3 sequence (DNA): TGTGCCACCAGTGATATAGCGGGAGGAGTTGAGACCCAGTACTTC.

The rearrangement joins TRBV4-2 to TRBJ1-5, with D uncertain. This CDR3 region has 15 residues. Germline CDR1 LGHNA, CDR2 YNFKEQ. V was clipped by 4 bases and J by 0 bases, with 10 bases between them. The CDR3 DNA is TGTGCCAGCAGCCCTGCGGAGTATAGCAATCAGCCCCAGCATTTT. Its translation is CASSPAEYSNQPQHF.

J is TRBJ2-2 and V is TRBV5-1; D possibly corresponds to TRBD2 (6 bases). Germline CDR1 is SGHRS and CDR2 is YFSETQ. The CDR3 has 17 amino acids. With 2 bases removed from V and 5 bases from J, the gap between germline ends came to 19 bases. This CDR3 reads CASSFVGGVGGTGELFF. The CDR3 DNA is TGCGCCAGCAGCTTCGTCGGAGGGGTAGGAGGAACCGGGGAGCTGTTTTTT.

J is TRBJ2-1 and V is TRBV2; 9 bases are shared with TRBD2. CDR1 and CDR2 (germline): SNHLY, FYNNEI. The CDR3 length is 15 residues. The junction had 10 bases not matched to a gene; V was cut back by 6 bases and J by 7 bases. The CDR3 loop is CASSRLAGAWNEQFF. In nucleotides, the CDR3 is TGTGCCAGCAGCCGCTTAGCGGGGGCTTGGAATGAGCAGTTCTTC.

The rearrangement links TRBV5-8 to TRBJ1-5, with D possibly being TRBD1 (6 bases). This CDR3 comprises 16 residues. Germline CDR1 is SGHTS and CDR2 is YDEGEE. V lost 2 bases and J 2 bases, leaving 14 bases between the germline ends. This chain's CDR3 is CASSFTRQAGNQPQHF. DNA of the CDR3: TGTGCCAGCAGCTTCACCCGACAGGCCGGCAATCAGCCCCAGCATTTT.

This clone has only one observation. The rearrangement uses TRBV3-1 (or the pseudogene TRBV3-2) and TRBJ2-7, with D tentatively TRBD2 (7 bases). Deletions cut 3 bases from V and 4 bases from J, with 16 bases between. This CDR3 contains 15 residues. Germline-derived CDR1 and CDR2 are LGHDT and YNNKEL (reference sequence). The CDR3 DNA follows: TGTGCCAGCAGCCAGGGTCGGGGGGCGCGGTACGAGCAGTACTTC. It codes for CASSQGRGARYEQYF.

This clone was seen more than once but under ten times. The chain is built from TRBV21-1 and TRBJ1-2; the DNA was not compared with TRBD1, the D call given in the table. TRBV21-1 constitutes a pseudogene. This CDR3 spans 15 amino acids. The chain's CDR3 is CASSNRGQANYGYTF. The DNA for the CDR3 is TGTGCCAGCAGCAACAGGGGACAGGCTAACTATGGCTACACCTTC.

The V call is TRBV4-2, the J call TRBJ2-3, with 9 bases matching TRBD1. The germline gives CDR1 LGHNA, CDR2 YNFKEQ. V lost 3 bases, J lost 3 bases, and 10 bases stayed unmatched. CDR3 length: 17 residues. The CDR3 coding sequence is TGTGCCAGCAGCCAGGGTGTAAGGACAGGGGATACAGATACGCAGTATTTT. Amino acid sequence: CASSQGVRTGDTDTQYF.

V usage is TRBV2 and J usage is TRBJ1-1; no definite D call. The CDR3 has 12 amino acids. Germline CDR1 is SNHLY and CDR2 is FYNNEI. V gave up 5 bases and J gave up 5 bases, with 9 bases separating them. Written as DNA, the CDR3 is TGTGCCAGCAGTCCCCCGGGAACTGAAGCTTTCTTT. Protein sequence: CASSPPGTEAFF.

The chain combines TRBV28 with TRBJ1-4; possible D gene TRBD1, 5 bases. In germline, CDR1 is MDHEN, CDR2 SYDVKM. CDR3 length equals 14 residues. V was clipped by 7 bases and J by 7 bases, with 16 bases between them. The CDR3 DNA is TGTGCCAGCACCTCCGGGGGGGGGTTTGAAAAACTGTTTTTT. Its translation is CASTSGGGFEKLFF.

CDR3 loop: CASSGEGRGTQYF. The CDR3 coding sequence is TGTGCCAGCAGTGGGGAGGGTCGGGGTACGCAGTATTTT. This rearrangement joins TRBV2 to TRBJ2-3, with TRBD2 matching over 7 bases. The J segment lost 8 bases and the V segment lost 4 bases, leaving 6 bases of the junction unmatched. Per the germline V gene, CDR1 is SNHLY and CDR2 is FYNNEI. The CDR3 has 13 amino acids.

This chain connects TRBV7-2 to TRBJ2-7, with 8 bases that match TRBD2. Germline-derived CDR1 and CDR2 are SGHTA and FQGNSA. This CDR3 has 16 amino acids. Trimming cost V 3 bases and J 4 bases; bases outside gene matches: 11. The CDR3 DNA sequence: TGTGCCAGCAGCTTGGGCGGGGGGTCTTTCTGGTACGAGCAGTACTTC. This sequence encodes CASSLGGGSFWYEQYF.

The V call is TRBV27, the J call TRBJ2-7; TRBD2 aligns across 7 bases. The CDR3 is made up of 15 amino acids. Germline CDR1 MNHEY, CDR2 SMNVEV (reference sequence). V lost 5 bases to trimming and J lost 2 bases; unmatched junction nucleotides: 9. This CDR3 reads CASSPRAGATYEQYF. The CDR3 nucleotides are TGTGCCAGCAGTCCACGGGCGGGAGCTACCTACGAGCAGTACTTC.

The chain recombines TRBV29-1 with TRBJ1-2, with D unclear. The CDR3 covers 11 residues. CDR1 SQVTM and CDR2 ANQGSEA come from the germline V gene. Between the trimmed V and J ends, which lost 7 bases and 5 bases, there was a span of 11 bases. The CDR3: CSASGYYGYTF. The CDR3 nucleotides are TGCAGCGCCAGCGGGTATTATGGCTACACCTTC.

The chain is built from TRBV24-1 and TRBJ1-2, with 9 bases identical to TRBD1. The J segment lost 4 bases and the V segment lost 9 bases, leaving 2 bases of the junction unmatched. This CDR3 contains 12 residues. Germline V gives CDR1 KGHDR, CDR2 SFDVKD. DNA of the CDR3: TGTGCCACCGGACAGGGGCCCTATGGCTACACCTTC. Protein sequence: CATGQGPYGYTF.

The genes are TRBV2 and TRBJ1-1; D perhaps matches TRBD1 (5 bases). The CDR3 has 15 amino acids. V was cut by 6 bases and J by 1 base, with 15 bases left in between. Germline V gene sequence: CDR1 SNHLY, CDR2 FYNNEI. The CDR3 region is CASRGWGEPNTEAFF. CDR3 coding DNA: TGTGCCAGCAGGGGGTGGGGGGAACCGAACACTGAAGCTTTCTTT. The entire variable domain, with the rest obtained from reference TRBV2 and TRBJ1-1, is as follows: EPEVTQTPSHQVTQMGQEVILRCVPISNHLYFYWYRQILGQKVEFLVSFYNNEISEKSEIFDDQFSVERPDGSNFTLKIRSTKLEDSAMYFCASRGWGEPNTEAFFGQGTRLTVV.

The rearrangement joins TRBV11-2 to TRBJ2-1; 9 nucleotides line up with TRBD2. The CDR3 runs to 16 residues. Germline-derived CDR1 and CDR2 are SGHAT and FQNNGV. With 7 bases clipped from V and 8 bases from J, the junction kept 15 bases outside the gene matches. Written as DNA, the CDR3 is TGTGCCAGCACCCTAGGCGCTAGCGGGACGACCCATGAGCAGTTCTTC. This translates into CASTLGASGTTHEQFF.

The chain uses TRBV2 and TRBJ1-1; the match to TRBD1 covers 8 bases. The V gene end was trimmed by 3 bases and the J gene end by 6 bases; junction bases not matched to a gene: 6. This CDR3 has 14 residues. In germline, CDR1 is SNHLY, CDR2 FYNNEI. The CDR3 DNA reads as TGTGCCAGCAGTGATCAGGGGGCGCGTTCTGAAGCTTTCTTT. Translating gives CASSDQGARSEAFF.

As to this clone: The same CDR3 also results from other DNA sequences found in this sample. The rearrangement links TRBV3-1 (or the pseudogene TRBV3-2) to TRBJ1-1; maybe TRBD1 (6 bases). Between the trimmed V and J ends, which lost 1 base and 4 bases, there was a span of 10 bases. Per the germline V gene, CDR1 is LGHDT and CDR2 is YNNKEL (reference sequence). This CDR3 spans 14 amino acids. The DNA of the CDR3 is TGTGCCAGCAGCCAAGTAGGGGGGGGCACTGAAGCTTTCTTT. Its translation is CASSQVGGGTEAFF.

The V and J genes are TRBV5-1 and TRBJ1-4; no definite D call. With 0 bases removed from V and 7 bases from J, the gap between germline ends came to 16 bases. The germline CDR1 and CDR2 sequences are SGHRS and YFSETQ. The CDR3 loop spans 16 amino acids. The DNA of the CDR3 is TGCGCCAGCAGCTTGGCCGTTCAGACGGCGGGTGAAAAACTGTTTTTT. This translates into CASSLAVQTAGEKLFF.

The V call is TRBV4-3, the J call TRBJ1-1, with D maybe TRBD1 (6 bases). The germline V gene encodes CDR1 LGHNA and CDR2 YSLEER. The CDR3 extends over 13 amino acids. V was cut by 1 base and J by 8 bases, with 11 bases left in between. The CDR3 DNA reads TGCGCCAGCAGCCAAGGGATGGGGACAGAAGCTTTCTTT. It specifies CASSQGMGTEAFF.

DNA of the CDR3: TGTGCCAGCAGCTTGAACAGGGAGAACACTGAAGCTTTCTTT. Its protein is CASSLNRENTEAFF. V and J are TRBV5-4 and TRBJ1-1, with D possibly TRBD1 on 6 matching bases. CDR3 length: 14 residues. Germline loops: CDR1 SGHNT, CDR2 YYREEE (reference sequence). V was pared by 1 base and J by 1 base, with 8 bases between. The full variable domain, in which reference TRBV5-4 and TRBJ1-1 provide the parts outside the CDR3, is ETGVTQSPTHLIKTRGQQVTLRCSSQSGHNTVSWYQQALGQGPQFIFQYYREEENGRGNFPPRFSGLQFPNYSSELNVNALELDDSALYLCASSLNRENTEAFFGQGTRLTVV.

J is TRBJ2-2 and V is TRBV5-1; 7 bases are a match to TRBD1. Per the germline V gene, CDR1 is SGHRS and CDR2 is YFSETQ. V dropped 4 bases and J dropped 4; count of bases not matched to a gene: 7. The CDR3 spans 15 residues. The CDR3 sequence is CASSPGQSITGELFF. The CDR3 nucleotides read TGCGCCAGCAGCCCGGGACAGAGCATCACCGGGGAGCTGTTTTTT.

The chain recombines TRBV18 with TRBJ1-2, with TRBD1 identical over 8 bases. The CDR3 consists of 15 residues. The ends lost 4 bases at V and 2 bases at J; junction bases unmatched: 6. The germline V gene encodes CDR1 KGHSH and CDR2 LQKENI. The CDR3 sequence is CASSRGTGGNYGYTF. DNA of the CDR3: TGTGCCAGCTCACGAGGGACAGGTGGAAACTATGGCTACACCTTC.

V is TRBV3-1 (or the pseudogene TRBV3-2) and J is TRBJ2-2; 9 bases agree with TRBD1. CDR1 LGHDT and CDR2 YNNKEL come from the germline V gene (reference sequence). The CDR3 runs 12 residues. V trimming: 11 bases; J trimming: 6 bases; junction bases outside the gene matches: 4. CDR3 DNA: TGTGCCCTACAGGGGGCGTCCGGGGAGCTGTTTTTT. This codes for CALQGASGELFF.